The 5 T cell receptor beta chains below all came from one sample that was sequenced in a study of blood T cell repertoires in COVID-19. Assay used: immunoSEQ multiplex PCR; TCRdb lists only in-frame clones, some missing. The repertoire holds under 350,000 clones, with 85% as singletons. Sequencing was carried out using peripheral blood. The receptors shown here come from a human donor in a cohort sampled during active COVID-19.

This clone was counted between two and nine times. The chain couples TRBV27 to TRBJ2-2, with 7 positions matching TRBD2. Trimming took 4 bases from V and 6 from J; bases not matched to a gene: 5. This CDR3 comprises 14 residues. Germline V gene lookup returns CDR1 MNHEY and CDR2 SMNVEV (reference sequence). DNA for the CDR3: TGTGCCAGCAGTTCCTTAGCGGGCGCCGGGGAGCTGTTTTTT. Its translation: CASSSLAGAGELFF.

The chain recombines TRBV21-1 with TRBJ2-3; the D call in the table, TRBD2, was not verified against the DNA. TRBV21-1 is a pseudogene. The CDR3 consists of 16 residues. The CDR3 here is CASSKGASGRTDTQYF. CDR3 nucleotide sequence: TGTGCCAGCAGCAAGGGCGCTAGCGGGAGGACAGATACGCAGTATTTT.

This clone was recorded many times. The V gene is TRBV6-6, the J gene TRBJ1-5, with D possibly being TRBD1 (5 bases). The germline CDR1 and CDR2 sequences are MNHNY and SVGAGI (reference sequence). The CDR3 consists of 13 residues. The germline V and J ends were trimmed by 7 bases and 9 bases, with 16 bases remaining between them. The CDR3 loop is CASTLGGYRPQHF. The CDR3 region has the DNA TGTGCCAGCACTTTGGGGGGGTATCGGCCCCAGCATTTT.

CDR3 amino acids: CASSLGLSGEQFF. CDR3 sequence (DNA): TGTGCCAGCAGCTTAGGACTCTCCGGTGAGCAGTTCTTC. The gene calls are TRBV11-2 and TRBJ2-1; D unresolved. Germline loops: CDR1 SGHAT, CDR2 FQNNGV. V shed 1 base and J shed 9 bases, with 10 bases lying between them. The CDR3 length is 13 residues.

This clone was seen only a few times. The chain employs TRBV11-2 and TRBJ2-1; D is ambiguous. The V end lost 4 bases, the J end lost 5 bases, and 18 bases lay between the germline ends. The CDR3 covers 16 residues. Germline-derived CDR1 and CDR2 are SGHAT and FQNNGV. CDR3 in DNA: TGTGCCAGCAGCTCCCGCGCGCTAGAGGTAAACAATGAGCAGTTCTTC. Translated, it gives CASSSRALEVNNEQFF.